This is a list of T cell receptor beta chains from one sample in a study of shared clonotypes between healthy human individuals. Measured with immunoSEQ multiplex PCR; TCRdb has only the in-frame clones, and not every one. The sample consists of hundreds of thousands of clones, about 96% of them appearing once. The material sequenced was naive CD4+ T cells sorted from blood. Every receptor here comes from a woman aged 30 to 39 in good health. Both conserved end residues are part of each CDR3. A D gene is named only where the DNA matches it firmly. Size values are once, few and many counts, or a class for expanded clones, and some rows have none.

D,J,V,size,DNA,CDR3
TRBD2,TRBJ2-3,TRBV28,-,TGTGCCAGCACTCTAGCGGGAAGCACAGATACGCAGTATTTT,CASTLAGSTDTQYF
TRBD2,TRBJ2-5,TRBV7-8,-,TGTGCCAGCAGCTTAGTGGGACTAGTCCTTCTCCAAGAGACCCAGTACTTC,CASSLVGLVLLQETQYF
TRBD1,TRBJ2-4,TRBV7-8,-,TGTGCCAGCAGCTGGGACAGTACTCGAAACATTCAGTACTTC,CASSWDSTRNIQYF
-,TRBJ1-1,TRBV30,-,TGTGCCTGGAATGGAGTGAACACTGAAGCTTTCTTT,CAWNGVNTEAFF
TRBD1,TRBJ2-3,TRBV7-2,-,TGTGCCAGCTCGCGAAGGACAGGGAATATGGATACGCAGTATTTT,CASSRRTGNMDTQYF
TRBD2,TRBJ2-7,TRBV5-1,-,TGCGCCAGCAGCTTGGGGACTAGCGGGTCGGACGAGCAGTACTTC,CASSLGTSGSDEQYF
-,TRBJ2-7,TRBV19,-,TGTGCCAGTAGTATACGGGACTCTGGATACGAGCAGTACTTC,CASSIRDSGYEQYF
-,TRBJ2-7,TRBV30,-,TGTGCCTGGAGTGTAGGACCGATCCTCTACGAGCAGTACTTC,CAWSVGPILYEQYF
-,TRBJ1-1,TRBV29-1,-,TGCAGCGTTGGTGGGACGACGAACACTGAAGCTTTCTTT,CSVGGTTNTEAFF
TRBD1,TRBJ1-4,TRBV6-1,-,TGTGCCAGCAGTGCCCCGGACAGGGAAGGAGAAAAACTGTTTTTT,CASSAPDREGEKLFF
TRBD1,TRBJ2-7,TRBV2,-,TGTGCCACGAGACAGGGGGAGAGCTCCTACGAGCAGTACTTC,CATRQGESSYEQYF
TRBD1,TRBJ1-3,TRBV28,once,TGTGCCAGTCGGGACAGAAGATTATCTGGAAACACCATATATTTT,CASRDRRLSGNTIYF
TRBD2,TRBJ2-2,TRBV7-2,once,TGTGCCAGCAGAGCCCCGGGACTAGCGTATCGACGAGGCGGGGAGCTGTTTTTT,CASRAPGLAYRRGGELFF
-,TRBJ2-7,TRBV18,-,TGTGCCAGCTCACCGTTTGACAGTAACCCCACCTACGAGCAGTACTTC,CASSPFDSNPTYEQYF
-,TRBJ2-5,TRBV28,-,TGTGCCAGCAGTTCAACGGGGCCCCAAGAGACCCAGTACTTC,CASSSTGPQETQYF
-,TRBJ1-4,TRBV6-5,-,TGTGCCAGCAGTTACTCGAGGCCAAGGGCAGAAAAACTGTTTTTT,CASSYSRPRAEKLFF
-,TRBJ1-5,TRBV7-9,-,TGTGCCAGCAGCCAAGCCCTTGACCTCAATCAGCCCCAGCATTTT,CASSQALDLNQPQHF
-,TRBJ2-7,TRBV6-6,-,TGTGCCAGCAGTTACTCGAAGGGGAGCGCAGTCTACGAGCAGTACTTC,CASSYSKGSAVYEQYF
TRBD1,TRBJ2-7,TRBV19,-,TGTGCCAGTAGTATAAACCCAGGACAGGGTGGCGAGCAGTACTTC,CASSINPGQGGEQYF
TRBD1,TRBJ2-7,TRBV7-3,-,TGTGCCAGCAGCCTGTCCGGGACAGGGAACTACGAGCAGTACTTC,CASSLSGTGNYEQYF
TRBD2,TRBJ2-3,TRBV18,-,TGTGCCAGCTCGTTTTCGCGGGGGAGCACAGATACGCAGTATTTT,CASSFSRGSTDTQYF
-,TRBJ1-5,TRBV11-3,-,TGTGCCAGCAGCCGTCAGAGAGATCAGCCCCAGCATTTT,CASSRQRDQPQHF
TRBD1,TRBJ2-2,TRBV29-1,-,TGCAGCGTTGAATTCGACAGGGGGGCCGGGGAGCTGTTTTTT,CSVEFDRGAGELFF
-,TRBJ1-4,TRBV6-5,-,TGTGCCAGCAGTCAACTGACCGGGACAAAACTGTTTTTT,CASSQLTGTKLFF
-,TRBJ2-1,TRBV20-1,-,TGCAGTGCTAGGGTAAATGAGCAGTTCTTC,CSARVNEQFF
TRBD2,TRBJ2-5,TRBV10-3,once,TGTGCCATCAAGGGCAGGGAGGGGGAGACCCAGTACTTC,CAIKGREGETQYF
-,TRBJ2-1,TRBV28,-,TGTGCCAGCTCCCCGGATGCATACAATGAGCAGTTCTTC,CASSPDAYNEQFF
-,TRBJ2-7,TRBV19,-,TGTGCCAGTAGTACGGTCGGGCTCGACCTCTACGAGCAGTACTTC,CASSTVGLDLYEQYF
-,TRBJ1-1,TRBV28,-,TGTGCCAGCAGTTTCCAGGCCCCGAACACTGAAGCTTTCTTT,CASSFQAPNTEAFF
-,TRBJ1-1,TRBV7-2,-,TGTGCCAGCAGCGTCGGGACAATGAACACTGAAGCTTTCTTT,CASSVGTMNTEAFF
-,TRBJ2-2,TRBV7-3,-,TGTGCCAGCAGCCTCGATTCGGGGGAGCTGTTTTTT,CASSLDSGELFF